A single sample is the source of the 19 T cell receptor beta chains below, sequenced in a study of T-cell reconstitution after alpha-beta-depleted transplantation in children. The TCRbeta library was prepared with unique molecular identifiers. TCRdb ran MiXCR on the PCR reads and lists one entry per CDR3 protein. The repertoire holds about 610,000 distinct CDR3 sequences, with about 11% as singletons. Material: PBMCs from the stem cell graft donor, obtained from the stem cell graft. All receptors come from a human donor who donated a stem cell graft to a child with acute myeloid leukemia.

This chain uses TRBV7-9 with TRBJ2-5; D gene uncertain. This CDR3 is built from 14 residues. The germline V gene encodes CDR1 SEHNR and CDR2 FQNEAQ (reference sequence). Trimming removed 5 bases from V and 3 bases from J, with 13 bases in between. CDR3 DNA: TGTGCCAGCAGCGAGCTGTGGGGTAAAGAGACCCAGTACTTC. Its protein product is CASSELWGKETQYF.

The CDR3 DNA reads TGCGCCAGCAGCATGACAGGGGGCACAGATACGCAGTATTTT. It is translated as CASSMTGGTDTQYF. The chain uses TRBV5-1 and TRBJ2-3; 8 nucleotides match TRBD1. The CDR3 runs 14 residues. J was trimmed by 1 base and V by 4 bases; bases with no gene match: 2. Germline CDR1 and CDR2: SGHRS and YFSETQ.

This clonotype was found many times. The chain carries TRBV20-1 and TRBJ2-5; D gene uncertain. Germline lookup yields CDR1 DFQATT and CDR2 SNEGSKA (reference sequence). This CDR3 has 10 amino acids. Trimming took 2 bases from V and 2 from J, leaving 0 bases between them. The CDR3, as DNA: TGCAGTGCTAGACAAGAGACCCAGTACTTC. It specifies CSARQETQYF.

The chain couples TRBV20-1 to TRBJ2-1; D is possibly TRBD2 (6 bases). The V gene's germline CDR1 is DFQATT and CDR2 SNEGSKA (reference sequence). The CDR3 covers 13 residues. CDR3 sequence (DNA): TGCAGCGTGGGACTTGCCCCGTACAATGAGCAGTTCTTC. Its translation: CSVGLAPYNEQFF.

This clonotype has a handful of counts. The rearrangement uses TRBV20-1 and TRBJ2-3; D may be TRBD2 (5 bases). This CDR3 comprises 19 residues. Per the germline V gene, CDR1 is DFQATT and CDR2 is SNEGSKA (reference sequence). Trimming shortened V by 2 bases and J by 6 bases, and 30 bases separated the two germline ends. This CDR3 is CSARPLGPPTSSFSDTQYF. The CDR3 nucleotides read TGCAGTGCTAGACCATTAGGGCCCCCAACTAGTAGTTTTTCTGATACGCAGTATTTT.

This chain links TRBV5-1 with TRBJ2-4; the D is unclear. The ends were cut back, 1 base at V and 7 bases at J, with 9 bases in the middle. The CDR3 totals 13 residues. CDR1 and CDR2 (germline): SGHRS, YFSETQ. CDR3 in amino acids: CASSLNAGNIQYF. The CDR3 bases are TGCGCCAGCAGCTTGAACGCTGGGAACATTCAGTACTTC.

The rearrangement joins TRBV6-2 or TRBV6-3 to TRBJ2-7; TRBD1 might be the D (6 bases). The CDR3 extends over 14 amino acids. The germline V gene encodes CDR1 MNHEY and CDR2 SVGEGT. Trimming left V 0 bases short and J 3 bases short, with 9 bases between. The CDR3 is CASSYSGTNYEQYF. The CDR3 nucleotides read TGTGCCAGCAGTTACTCCGGGACAAACTACGAGCAGTACTTC.

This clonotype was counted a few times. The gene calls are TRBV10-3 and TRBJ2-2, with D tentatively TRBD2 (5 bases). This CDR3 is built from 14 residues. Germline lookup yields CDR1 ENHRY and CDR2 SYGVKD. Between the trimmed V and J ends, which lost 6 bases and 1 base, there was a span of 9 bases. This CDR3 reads CAIRRAENTGELFF. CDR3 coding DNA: TGTGCCATCAGAAGAGCGGAGAACACCGGGGAGCTGTTTTTT.

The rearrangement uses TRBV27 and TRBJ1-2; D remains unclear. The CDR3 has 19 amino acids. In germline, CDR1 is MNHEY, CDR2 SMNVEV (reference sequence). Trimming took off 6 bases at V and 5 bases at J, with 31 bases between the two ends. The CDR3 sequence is CASSPDKRLSLYSVYGYTF. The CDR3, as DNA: TGTGCCAGCAGCCCCGACAAGCGGCTCTCCCTGTACTCCGTTTATGGCTACACCTTC.

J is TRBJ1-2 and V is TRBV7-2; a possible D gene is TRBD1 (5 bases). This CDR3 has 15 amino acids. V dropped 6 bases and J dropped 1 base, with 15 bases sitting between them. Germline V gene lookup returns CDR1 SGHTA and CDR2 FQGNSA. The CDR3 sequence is CASRKDGRDNYGYTF. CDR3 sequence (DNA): TGTGCCAGCAGGAAAGATGGCAGGGATAACTATGGCTACACCTTC.

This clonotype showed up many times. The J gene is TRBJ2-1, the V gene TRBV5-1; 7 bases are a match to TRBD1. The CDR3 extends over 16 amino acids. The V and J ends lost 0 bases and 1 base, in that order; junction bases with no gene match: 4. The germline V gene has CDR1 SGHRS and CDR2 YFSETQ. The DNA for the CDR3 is TGCGCCAGCAGCTTGGAGGCACAGGGGTCCTACAATGAGCAGTTCTTC. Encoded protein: CASSLEAQGSYNEQFF.

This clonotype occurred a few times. DNA of the CDR3: TGCAGTGCCAAGGGCGCTTGGGATCACAGGGGGCGCGATGAAAAACTGTTTTTT. Translating it yields CSAKGAWDHRGRDEKLFF. V usage is TRBV20-1 and J usage is TRBJ1-4, with 9 bases matching TRBD1. The CDR3 is 18 residues long. Germline V CDR1 and CDR2: DFQATT, SNEGSKA (reference sequence). Trimming at V came to 6 bases and at J to 6 bases, leaving 20 bases not matched to a gene.

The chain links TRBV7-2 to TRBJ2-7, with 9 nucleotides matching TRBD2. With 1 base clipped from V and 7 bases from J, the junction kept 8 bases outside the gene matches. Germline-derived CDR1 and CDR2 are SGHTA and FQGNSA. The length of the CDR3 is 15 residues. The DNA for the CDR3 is TGTGCCAGCAGCTTAGTGGCTAGCGGGACTGGAGAGCAGTACTTC. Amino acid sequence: CASSLVASGTGEQYF.

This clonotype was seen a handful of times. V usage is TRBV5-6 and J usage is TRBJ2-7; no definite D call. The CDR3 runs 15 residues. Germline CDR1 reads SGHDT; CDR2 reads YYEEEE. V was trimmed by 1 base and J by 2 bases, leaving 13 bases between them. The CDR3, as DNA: TGTGCCAGCAGCTTGAGTACAGCGTCAACCTACGAGCAGTACTTC. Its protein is CASSLSTASTYEQYF.

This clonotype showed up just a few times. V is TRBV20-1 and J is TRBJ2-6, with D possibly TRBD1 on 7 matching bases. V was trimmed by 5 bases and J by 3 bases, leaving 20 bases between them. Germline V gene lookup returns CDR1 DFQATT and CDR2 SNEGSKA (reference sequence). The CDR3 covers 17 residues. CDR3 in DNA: TGCAGTGCTCGAAATTTGCCAGGGGGGTTTGGGGCCAACGTCCTGACTTTC. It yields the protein CSARNLPGGFGANVLTF.

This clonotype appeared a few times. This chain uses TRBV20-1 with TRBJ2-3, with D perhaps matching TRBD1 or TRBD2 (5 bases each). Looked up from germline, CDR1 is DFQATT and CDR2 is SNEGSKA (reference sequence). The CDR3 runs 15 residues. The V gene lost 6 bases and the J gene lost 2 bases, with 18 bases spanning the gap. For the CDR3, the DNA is TGCAGTGCCCGAGGGGTGGTCACCCTCACAGATACGCAGTATTTT. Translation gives CSARGVVTLTDTQYF.

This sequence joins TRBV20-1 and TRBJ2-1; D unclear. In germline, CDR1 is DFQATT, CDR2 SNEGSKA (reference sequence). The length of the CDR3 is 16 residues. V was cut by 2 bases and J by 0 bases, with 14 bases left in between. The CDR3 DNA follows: TGCAGTGCTAGAACCAGTAGCCCCAGCTCCTACAATGAGCAGTTCTTC. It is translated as CSARTSSPSSYNEQFF.

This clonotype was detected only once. The CDR3, as DNA: TGTGCCAGCAGTGAATCCACAGCAGGCCCAGCTAACTATGGCTACACCTTC. Its translation is CASSESTAGPANYGYTF. The chain employs TRBV6-1 and TRBJ1-2, with D uncertain. In germline, CDR1 is MNHNS, CDR2 SASEGT. The CDR3 is 17 amino acids. The germline V and J ends were trimmed by 2 bases and 0 bases, with 16 bases remaining between them.

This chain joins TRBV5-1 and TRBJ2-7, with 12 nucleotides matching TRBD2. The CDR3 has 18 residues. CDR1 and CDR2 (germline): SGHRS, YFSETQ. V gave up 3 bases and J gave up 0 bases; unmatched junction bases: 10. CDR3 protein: CASSSGLAGFEFSYEQYF. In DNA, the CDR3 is TGCGCCAGCAGCTCCGGACTAGCGGGATTCGAATTCTCCTACGAGCAGTACTTC.